The present T cell receptor (beta chain) was sequenced within a study of regulatory T cells in long-lasting Graves disease. Study outcomes and limitations: Persistent Graves' cases showed lower TCR diversity than newly diagnosed cases.

This sample's time point: newly diagnosed GD, antithyroid drugs for less than 3 months. Preparation of the TCR library used RNA extracted from PBMCs. This clonotype was counted ten times or more. Its matching antigen is unknown. In building TCR beta libraries, iRepertoire HTBI primers were used together with Arm-PCR of CDR3 regions. TCRdb re-called the multiplex PCR reads through MiXCR, storing one row per CDR3 protein. The sample records about 220,000 distinct CDR3 sequences, roughly 19% being singletons. With 7 bases removed from V and 0 bases from J, the gap between germline ends came to 13 bases. Germline CDR1 reads DFQATT; CDR2 reads SNEGSKA (reference sequence). The CDR3 has 15 residues. The sample also formed part of further work on T cells in Graves' hyperthyroidism and ophthalmopathy.

Source: peripheral blood mononuclear cells (PBMCs), taken at new diagnosis, from a patient treated with antithyroid drugs. This TCR came from a woman in her twenties or thirties with Graves disease. The chain has TRBV20-1 and TRBJ1-6; the D gene is possibly TRBD1 (5 bases). The DNA for the CDR3 is TGCAGTGTGAGGGACCCAAGCTCCTATAATTCACCCCTCCACTTT. Residues: CSVRDPSSYNSPLHF.